This passage covers 7 T cell receptor beta chains from one sample sequenced in a study of shared clonotypes between healthy human individuals (dated by TCRdb to about 2020). Receptor libraries were prepared by the immunoSEQ multiplex PCR assay. Not all clones reach the TCRdb copy of this immuneACCESS table, which keeps in-frame sequences only. Checked studies attribute under half of the gap to unresolved V genes and leave the rest unexplained. Present in this sample are around 500,000 clones, around 80% of which were seen just once. The ten top clones hold more than 10% of the sample. Sequencing was performed on PBMCs. The receptors derive from a woman aged 40 to 50 in good health. Some clones in this sample may be carry-over from other donors' samples.

J is TRBJ2-7 and V is TRBV29-1; D unresolved. The CDR3 is made up of 11 amino acids. Trimming cost V 7 bases and J 3 bases, with 10 bases left between them. Germline V gives CDR1 SQVTM, CDR2 ANQGSEA. The CDR3 protein is CSGGFDYEQYF. CDR3 nucleotides: TGCAGCGGGGGTTTTGACTACGAGCAGTACTTC.

This clone was seen repeatedly, ten times or more. This chain joins TRBV10-1 and TRBJ2-2; tentative D call: TRBD1 (7 bases). Trimming left V 8 bases short and J 6 bases short, with 13 bases between. CDR3 length: 13 amino acids. CDR1 and CDR2 from the germline V gene are WNHNN and SYGVQD (reference sequence). The CDR3 sequence: CASRRGPAGELFF. The CDR3 region has the DNA TGCGCCAGCCGGAGGGGGCCGGCCGGGGAGCTGTTTTTT.

The chain carries TRBV7-2 and TRBJ1-3; D is possibly TRBD1 (5 bases). The V end was cut by 4 bases, the J end by 7 bases, with 14 bases between. The CDR3 is 14 residues long. CDR1 and CDR2 from the germline V gene are SGHTA and FQGNSA. For the CDR3, the DNA is TGTGCCAGCAGCTCTATGTCCAGGGCGAACACCATATATTTT. Translating it yields CASSSMSRANTIYF.

This sequence joins TRBV10-1 and TRBJ2-1; D perhaps matches TRBD1 (8 bases). Trimming removed 3 bases from V and 8 bases from J, with 14 bases in between. The CDR3 sequence is 14 residues long. Germline CDR1 WNHNN, CDR2 SYGVQD (reference sequence). CDR3 sequence reads: CASSDRTGRDEQFF. The CDR3 bases are TGCGCCAGCAGTGACCGGACAGGGAGGGATGAGCAGTTCTTC.

The chain joins TRBV4-1 to TRBJ1-5; D not certain. The V end lost 2 bases, the J end lost 2 bases, and 7 bases lay between the germline ends. This CDR3 spans 14 amino acids. The germline gives CDR1 MGHRA, CDR2 YSYEKL. Written as DNA, the CDR3 is TGCGCCAGCAGCCAATTAGCTGGCAATCAGCCCCAGCATTTT. This sequence encodes CASSQLAGNQPQHF.

This chain uses TRBV19 with TRBJ2-4; D remains ambiguous. Germline V gene lookup returns CDR1 LNHDA and CDR2 SQIVND (reference sequence). The V end was cut by 1 base, the J end by 0 bases, with 13 bases between. The length of the CDR3 is 17 residues. CDR3: CASSIVFQSLAKNIQYF. CDR3 DNA: TGTGCCAGTAGTATAGTGTTTCAGAGCCTAGCCAAAAACATTCAGTACTTC.

The rearrangement links TRBV2 to TRBJ1-1, with TRBD1 matching 9 bases. The germline V gene encodes CDR1 SNHLY and CDR2 FYNNEI. V shed 6 bases, J shed 4 bases, and the junction held 12 bases outside the gene matches. The CDR3 runs 16 residues. In DNA form, the CDR3 reads TGTGCCAGCAGCTATCTTACAGGGGGCCAGGGCACTGAAGCTTTCTTT. Its protein product is CASSYLTGGQGTEAFF.